This TCR beta chain came from a study of blood T cell repertoires in COVID-19. Using immunoSEQ multiplex PCR, the repertoire was profiled, and TCRdb retains in-frame clones only, with some absent. The table lists 100,000 to 150,000 clones, more than 70% of them singletons. This CDR3 comprises 12 residues. Germline CDR1 is MNHEY and CDR2 is SVGAGI. V lost 8 bases, J lost 7 bases, and 12 bases lay in between. This chain connects TRBV6-5 to TRBJ1-5; tentatively, D is TRBD1 (5 bases). The TCR originated in a human donor in a cohort sampled during active COVID-19. Sequenced material: peripheral blood. As DNA, the CDR3 is TGTGCCAGCGGAGACAGACCCCAGCCCCAGCATTTT. Protein sequence: CASGDRPQPQHF.